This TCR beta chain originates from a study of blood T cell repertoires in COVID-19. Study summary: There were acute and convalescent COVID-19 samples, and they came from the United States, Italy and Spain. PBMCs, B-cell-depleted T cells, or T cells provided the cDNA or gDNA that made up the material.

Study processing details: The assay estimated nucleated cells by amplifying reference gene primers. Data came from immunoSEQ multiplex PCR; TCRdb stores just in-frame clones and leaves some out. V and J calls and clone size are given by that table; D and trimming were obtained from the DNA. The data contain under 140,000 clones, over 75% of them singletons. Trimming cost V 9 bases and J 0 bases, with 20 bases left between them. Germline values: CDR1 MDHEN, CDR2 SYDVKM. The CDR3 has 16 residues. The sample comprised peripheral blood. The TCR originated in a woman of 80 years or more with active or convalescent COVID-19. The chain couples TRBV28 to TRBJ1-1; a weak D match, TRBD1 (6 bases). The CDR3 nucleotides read TGTGCCAGTAGCCGGCCCCGAGGGGGGGTGAACACTGAAGCTTTCTTT. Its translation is CASSRPRGGVNTEAFF.